A selection of T cell receptor beta chains follows, all from one sample in a study of blood T cells in healthy people across ages. Each CDR3 protein is one row after TCRdb ran MiXCR on the 5' RACE reads. In the table there are approximately 1.5 million distinct CDR3 sequences, about 35% of which are singletons. The sample consisted of blood. These receptors were taken from a woman aged 25 to 45 in good health. Each CDR3 is given with its conserved first and last residue. D genes are given only for firm matches. For some rows the clone size is stated as once, few or many, or as a class when expanded; others skip it.

clone size	D gene	V gene	J gene	CDR3 DNA	CDR3 protein
few	-	TRBV3-1	TRBJ1-1	TGTGCCAGCAGCCCACCCGGTCAGGGAGAAGCTTTCTTT	CASSPPGQGEAFF
-	TRBD2	TRBV4-1	TRBJ2-3	TGCGCCAGCAGCCGAGGGACTAGCGGGAGGGTAGAGGCAGATACGCAGTATTTT	CASSRGTSGRVEADTQYF
few	-	TRBV20-1	TRBJ2-1	-	CSSSDLNYEQFF
-	-	TRBV4-1	TRBJ1-1	TGCGCCAGCAGCCATCCCGGGGGGCGAGCTTTCTTT	CASSHPGGRAFF
-	TRBD2	TRBV7-9	TRBJ2-5	TGTGCCAGCAGCTTACGGCGGGGGGTACAGACCCAGTACTTC	CASSLRRGVQTQYF
few	-	TRBV29-1	TRBJ2-1	TGCAGCGCCCACGGGATAAATGAGCAGTTCTTC	CSAHGINEQFF
-	TRBD2	TRBV4-1	TRBJ2-7	TGCGCCAGCAGCCAAGAAGAGCGGGGGGTATCCTACGAGCAGTACTTC	CASSQEERGVSYEQYF
few	-	TRBV20-1	TRBJ2-1	TGCAGTGCTAGAACCTCGGGCACTACGCTAAATGAGCAGTTCTTC	CSARTSGTTLNEQFF
-	-	TRBV2	TRBJ1-4	TGTGCCAGCAGCGCCTCCGGGATCATACCAACTAATGAAAAACTGTTTTTT	CASSASGIIPTNEKLFF
-	TRBD1	TRBV5-1	TRBJ2-3	TGCGCCAGCACCCGACAGGGAAAGTACGCAGATACGCAGTATTTT	CASTRQGKYADTQYF
few	-	TRBV20-1	TRBJ1-6	TGCAGGGCTTCGGACAGAAGTCGCTCCTATAATTCACCCCTCCACTTT	CRASDRSRSYNSPLHF
-	TRBD2	TRBV9	TRBJ2-3	TGTGCCAGCAGCGGAAGGCGCGGGGGGGGATTCTCAGATACGCAGTATTTT	CASSGRRGGGFSDTQYF
-	TRBD2	TRBV7-8	TRBJ2-7	TGTGCCAGCAGCTTAGAACGACTAGCGGGATTTTACGAGCAGTACTTC	CASSLERLAGFYEQYF
few	-	TRBV4-2	TRBJ2-7	TGTGCCAGCAGCCAAGGGGGCGGGTATACCTACGAGCAGTACTTC	CASSQGGGYTYEQYF
-	TRBD2	TRBV7-9	TRBJ2-3	TGTGCCAGCAGCATGACTAGCGGCCTCACAGATACGCAGTATTTT	CASSMTSGLTDTQYF
-	TRBD2	TRBV9	TRBJ2-7	TGTGCCAGCAGCGTAGGTAGCGGGACCGCTTACGAGCAGTACTTC	CASSVGSGTAYEQYF
-	-	TRBV13	TRBJ2-3	TGTGCCAGCAACTTAGAGGCAGGAACTAGCACAGATACGCAGTATTTT	CASNLEAGTSTDTQYF
once	-	TRBV25-1	TRBJ2-1	TGTGCCAGCAGTGATAAACCGGGACAAGAGCAGTTCTTC	CASSDKPGQEQFF
few	-	TRBV7-2	TRBJ1-5	TGTGCCAGCAGCTTAGCGCAGACCAATCAGCCCCAGCATTTT	CASSLAQTNQPQHF
-	-	TRBV1	TRBJ2-5	TGCACCAGCAGCCACCCGACGATCGCCACTAAGTCCTCTAACGAGACCCAGTACTTC	CTSSHPTIATKSSNETQYF
-	TRBD2	TRBV20-1	TRBJ2-1	TGCAGTTTAGCGGGGGGACCGGAATACAATGAGCAGTTCTTC	CSLAGGPEYNEQFF
once	-	TRBV20-1	TRBJ2-2	TGCAGTGTTAAAGAGACCCGGGGCGGCACCGGGGAGCTGTTTTTT	CSVKETRGGTGELFF
few	-	TRBV7-9	TRBJ1-6	TGTGCCAGCAGCTTTAACAGGAATTCACCCCTCCACTTT	CASSFNRNSPLHF
-	TRBD1	TRBV19	TRBJ2-3	TGTGCCAGTAGTCCACACACAGGGGGCAGGACAGATACGCAGTATTTT	CASSPHTGGRTDTQYF
-	TRBD1	TRBV19	TRBJ1-1	TGTGCCAGTAGTTGGGACAGGGGATATTACACTGAAGCTTTCTTT	CASSWDRGYYTEAFF
-	-	TRBV3-1	TRBJ2-3	TGTGCCAGCAGCCAAGGGGGTAGCGTCATAGATACGCAGTATTTT	CASSQGGSVIDTQYF
many	-	TRBV2	TRBJ2-7	TGTGCCAGCAGTGAAGAGGCAGGACTTTCCTACGAGCAGTACTTC	CASSEEAGLSYEQYF